This TCR beta chain was documented in a study of T-cell reconstitution after alpha-beta-depleted transplantation in children. As it was prepared, the TCRbeta library received unique molecular identifiers. TCRdb independently ran MiXCR on the PCR reads; one entry per CDR3 protein. The sample includes more than 400,000 distinct CDR3 sequences, about 45% seen only once; the top ten take about 30%. Study-wide points: The study reportedly traced alpha-beta T cells about two months after transplant to several hundred expanded graft clones. It was newly produced T cells that mostly accounted for T-cell counts and diversity one year after transplant. Several patients had high TCRbeta diversity at day 60; it came from surviving recipient T cells and thymic progenitors.

CDR1 and CDR2 (germline): SGHTA, FQGNSA. There are 16 residues in the CDR3. The trim removed 4 bases at V and 5 bases at J, leaving 11 bases unmatched. This clonotype was seen repeatedly, ten times or more. Its antigen remains unknown. The sequence derives from a girl aged 2-15 years with aplastic anemia, due to receive a stem cell transplant. J is TRBJ2-1 and V is TRBV7-2; the match to TRBD1 covers 7 bases. Source: PBMCs, taken before TCRalphabeta/CD19-depleted stem cell transplant. CDR3 bases: TGTGCCAGCAGCTCGCCGGGACAGACAACTGACAATGAGCAGTTCTTC. This gives the protein CASSSPGQTTDNEQFF.